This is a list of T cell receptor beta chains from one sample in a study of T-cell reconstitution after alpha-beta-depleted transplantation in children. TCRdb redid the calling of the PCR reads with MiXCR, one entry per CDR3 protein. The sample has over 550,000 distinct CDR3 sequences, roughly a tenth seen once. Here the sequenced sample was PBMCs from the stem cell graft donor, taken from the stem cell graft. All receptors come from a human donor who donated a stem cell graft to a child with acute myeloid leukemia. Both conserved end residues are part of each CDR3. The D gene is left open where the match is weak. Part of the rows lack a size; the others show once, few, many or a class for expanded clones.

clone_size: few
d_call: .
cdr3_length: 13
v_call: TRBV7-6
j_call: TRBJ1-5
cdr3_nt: TGTGCCAGCAGCTTATCCCAGTTACAGCCCCAGCATTTT
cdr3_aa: CASSLSQLQPQHF

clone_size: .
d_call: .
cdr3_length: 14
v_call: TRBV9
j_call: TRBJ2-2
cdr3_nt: TGTGCCAGCAGCCTCTGGGATAACACCGGGGAGCTGTTTTTT
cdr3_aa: CASSLWDNTGELFF

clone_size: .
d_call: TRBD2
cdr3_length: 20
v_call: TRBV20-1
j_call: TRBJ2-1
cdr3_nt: TGCAGTGCTAGGGACAGGACTAGCGGGAAATTTCGGAGGTCCTACAATGAGCAGTTCTTC
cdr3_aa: CSARDRTSGKFRRSYNEQFF

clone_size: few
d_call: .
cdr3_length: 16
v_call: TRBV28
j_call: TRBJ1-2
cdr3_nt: TGTGCCAGCAGGAACGAGGGTTCCCCCTCTAACTATGGCTACACCTTC
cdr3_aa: CASRNEGSPSNYGYTF

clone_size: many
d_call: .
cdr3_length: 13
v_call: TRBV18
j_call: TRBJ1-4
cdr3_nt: TGTGCCAGCTCGTTTCCGGGAGCCGAAAAACTGTTTTTT
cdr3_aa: CASSFPGAEKLFF

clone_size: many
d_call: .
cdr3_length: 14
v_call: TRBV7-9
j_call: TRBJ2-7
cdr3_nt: TGTGCCAGCAGCTTAGACGGGACCAGCTACGAGCAGTACTTC
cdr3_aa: CASSLDGTSYEQYF

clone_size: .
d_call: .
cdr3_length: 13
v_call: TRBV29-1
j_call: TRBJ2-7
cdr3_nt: TGCAGCGCTGGGGTTGGAGGGGCTTCCGAGCAGTACTTC
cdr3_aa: CSAGVGGASEQYF

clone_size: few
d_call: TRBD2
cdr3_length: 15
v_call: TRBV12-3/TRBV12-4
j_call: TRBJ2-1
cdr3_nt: TGTGCCAGCCACGATGGGAGCGGGAGGGTCGGTGAGCAGTTCTTC
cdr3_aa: CASHDGSGRVGEQFF

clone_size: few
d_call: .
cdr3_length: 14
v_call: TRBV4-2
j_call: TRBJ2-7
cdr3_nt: TGTGCCAGCAGCCAACCTTCTAGCCGGGGGGAGCAGTACTTC
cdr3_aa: CASSQPSSRGEQYF

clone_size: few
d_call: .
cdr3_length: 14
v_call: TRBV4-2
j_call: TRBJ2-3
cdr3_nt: TGTGCCAGCGAATCCGGCAGGGACACAGATACGCAGTATTTT
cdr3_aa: CASESGRDTDTQYF

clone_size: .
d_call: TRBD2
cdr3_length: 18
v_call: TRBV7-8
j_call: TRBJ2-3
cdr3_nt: TGTGCCAGCAGCTCGGAACCGGGACTAGCGGATGACACAGATACGCAGTATTTT
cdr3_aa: CASSSEPGLADDTDTQYF

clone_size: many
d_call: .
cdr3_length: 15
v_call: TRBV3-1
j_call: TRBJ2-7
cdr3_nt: TGTGCCAGCAGCCAAGGCACTCCAGGGAGCTACGAGCAGTACTTC
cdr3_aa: CASSQGTPGSYEQYF

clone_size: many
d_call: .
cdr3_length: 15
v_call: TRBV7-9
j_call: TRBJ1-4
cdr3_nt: TGTGCCAGCAGCATAAACAGGGAGGTGGATGAAAAACTGTTTTTT
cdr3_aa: CASSINREVDEKLFF

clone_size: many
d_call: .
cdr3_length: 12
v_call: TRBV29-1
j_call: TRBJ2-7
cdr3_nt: TGCAGCGTTGAGCGCAGGGTCCACGAGCAGTACTTC
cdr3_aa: CSVERRVHEQYF

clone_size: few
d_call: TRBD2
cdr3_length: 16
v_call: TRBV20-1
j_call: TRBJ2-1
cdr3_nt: TGCAGTGCCAGCAGGGGGACTAGCGGGAGTCGGAATGAGCAGTTCTTC
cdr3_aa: CSASRGTSGSRNEQFF

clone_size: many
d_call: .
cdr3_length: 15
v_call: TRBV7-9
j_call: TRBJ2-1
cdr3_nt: TGTGCCAGCAGCAAAATACGGACTGGAAACAATGAGCAGTTCTTC
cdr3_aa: CASSKIRTGNNEQFF

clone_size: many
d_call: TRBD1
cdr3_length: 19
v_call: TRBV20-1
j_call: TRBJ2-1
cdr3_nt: TGCAGTGCTAGGGCCGGGACAGGGGTTCAGACTAGCTACTACAATGAGCAGTTCTTC
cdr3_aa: CSARAGTGVQTSYYNEQFF

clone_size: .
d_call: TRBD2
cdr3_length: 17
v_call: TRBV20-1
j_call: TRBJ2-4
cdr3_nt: TGCAGTGCTAGATCGGGGGGAGGGCCTGGGGCCAAAAACATTCAGTACTTC
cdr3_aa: CSARSGGGPGAKNIQYF

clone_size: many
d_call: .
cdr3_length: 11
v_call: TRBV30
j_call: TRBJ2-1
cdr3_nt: TGTGCCTGGAGTATTGGACCTGAGCAGTTCTTC
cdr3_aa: CAWSIGPEQFF

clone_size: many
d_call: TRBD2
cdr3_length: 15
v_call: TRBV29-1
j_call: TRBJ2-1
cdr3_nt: TGCAGCGTGGAGAGGACTAGCGGGGGGTACAATGAGCAGTTCTTC
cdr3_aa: CSVERTSGGYNEQFF

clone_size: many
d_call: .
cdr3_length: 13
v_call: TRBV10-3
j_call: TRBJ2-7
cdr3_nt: TGTGCCACCGGGAAAGAGCCCCTCTACGAGCAGTACTTC
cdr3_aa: CATGKEPLYEQYF

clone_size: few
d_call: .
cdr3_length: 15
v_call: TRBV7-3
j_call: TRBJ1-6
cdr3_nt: TGTGCCAGCAGCCTAAATGGGGGCGCGAATTCACCCCTCCACTTT
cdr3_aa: CASSLNGGANSPLHF

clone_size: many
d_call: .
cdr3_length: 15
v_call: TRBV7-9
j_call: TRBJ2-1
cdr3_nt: TGTGCCAGCAGCACATTCCCGGGGGTGCAATTTGAGCAGTTCTTC
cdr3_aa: CASSTFPGVQFEQFF

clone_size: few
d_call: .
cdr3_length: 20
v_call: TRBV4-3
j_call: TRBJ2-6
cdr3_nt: TGCGCCAGCAGCCAAGAGGTGCACTTATTCGGGGCCTCTGGGGCCAACGTCCTGACTTTC
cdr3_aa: CASSQEVHLFGASGANVLTF

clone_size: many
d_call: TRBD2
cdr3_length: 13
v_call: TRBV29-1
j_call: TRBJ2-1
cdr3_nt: TGCAGCGGAGGACTAGCGGGAAACAATGAGCAGTTCTTC
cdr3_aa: CSGGLAGNNEQFF

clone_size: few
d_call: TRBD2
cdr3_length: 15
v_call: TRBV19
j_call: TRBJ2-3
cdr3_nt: TGTGCCAGTAGTCCATCAGCGGGAGGATCAGATACGCAGTATTTT
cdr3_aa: CASSPSAGGSDTQYF

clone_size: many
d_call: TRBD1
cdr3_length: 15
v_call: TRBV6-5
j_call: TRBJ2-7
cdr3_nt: TGTGCCAGCAGTTACTCGGGCAGGGGGCGACACGAGCAGTACTTC
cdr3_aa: CASSYSGRGRHEQYF

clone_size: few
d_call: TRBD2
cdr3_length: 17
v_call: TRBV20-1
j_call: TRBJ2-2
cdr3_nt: TGCAGTGCTAGGTTTACAGGGAATCGCGGGAGGGCCGGGGAGCTGTTTTTT
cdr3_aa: CSARFTGNRGRAGELFF

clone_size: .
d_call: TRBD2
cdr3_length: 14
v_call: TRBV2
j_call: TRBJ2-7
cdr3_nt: TGTGCCAGCAGGATAGCGGGCAACTCCTACGAGCAGTACTTC
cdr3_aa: CASRIAGNSYEQYF

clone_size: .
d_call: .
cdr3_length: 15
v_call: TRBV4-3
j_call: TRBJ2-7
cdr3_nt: TGCGCCAGCAGCCAAGACCCGGGACAACGATACGAGCAGTACTTC
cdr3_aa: CASSQDPGQRYEQYF

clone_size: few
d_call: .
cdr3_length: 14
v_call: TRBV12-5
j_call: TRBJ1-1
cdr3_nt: TGTGCTAGTGGTTTGGCACAGGGGAACACTGAAGCTTTCTTT
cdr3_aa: CASGLAQGNTEAFF

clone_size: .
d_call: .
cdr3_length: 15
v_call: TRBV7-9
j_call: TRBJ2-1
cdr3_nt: TGTGCCAGCAGCCCGTCCTCATTGTTTAACAATGAGCAGTTCTTC
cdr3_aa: CASSPSSLFNNEQFF

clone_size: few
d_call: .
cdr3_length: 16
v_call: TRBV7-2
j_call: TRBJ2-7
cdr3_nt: TGTGCCAGCAGCCCCGCGGGGGGGACAGGGCTATTCGAGCAGTACTTC
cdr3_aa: CASSPAGGTGLFEQYF

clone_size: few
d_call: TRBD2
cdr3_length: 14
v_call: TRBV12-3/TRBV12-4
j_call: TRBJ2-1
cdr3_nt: TGTGCCAGCACGAAGCGGGAGTGGTACAATGAGCAGTTCTTC
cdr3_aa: CASTKREWYNEQFF

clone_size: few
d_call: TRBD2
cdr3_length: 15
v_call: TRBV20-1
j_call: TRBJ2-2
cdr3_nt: TGCAGTGCTAACCCGGGACTAGCGGGAGCCGGGGAGCTGTTTTTT
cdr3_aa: CSANPGLAGAGELFF

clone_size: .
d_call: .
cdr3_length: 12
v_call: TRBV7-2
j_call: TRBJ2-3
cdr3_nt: TGTGCCAGCAGCTTAGAACGGTCAGGCTTTTATTTT
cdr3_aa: CASSLERSGFYF

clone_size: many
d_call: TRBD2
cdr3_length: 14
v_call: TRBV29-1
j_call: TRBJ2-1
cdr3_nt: TGCAGCGTTGATCAAGCGGGAGTGTTTAATGAGCAGTTCTTC
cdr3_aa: CSVDQAGVFNEQFF

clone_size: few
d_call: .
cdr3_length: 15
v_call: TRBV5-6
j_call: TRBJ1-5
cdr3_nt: TGTGCCAGCAGCTTGTGGCGAGGGGGGAGTCAGCCCCAGCATTTT
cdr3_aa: CASSLWRGGSQPQHF

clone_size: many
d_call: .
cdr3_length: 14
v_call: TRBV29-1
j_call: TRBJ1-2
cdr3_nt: TGCAGCGTTGATTCTGGAAGGACGAACTATGGCTACACCTTC
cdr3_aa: CSVDSGRTNYGYTF

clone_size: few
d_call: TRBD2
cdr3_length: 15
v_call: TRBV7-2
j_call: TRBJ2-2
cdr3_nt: TGTGCCAGCAGCGCCCCGGGACTAAACACCGGGGAGCTGTTTTTT
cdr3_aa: CASSAPGLNTGELFF